This T cell receptor (beta chain) was documented in a study of a mutant IDH1 vaccine in newly diagnosed glioma. The wider study: Following radiotherapy alone, or alongside temozolomide cycles, vaccination was started after an interval of 4-6 weeks.

Notes on the study in general: Patients showed vaccine-induced immune responses at a rate of approximately 95%.

Time point given: week 23, last vaccination. Each dose of the vaccine consisted of 300 ug of mutant IDH1 20-mer peptide, with topical imiquimod. The germline V gene encodes CDR1 SGHNT and CDR2 YYREEE (reference sequence). Trimming left V 4 bases short and J 1 base short, with 8 bases between. CDR3 length: 14 amino acids. Turning to this clone: The antigen remains unidentified.

Clones were sequenced by immunoSEQ multiplex PCR, and TCRdb holds only the in-frame ones, with some missing. The sample consists of around 56,000 clones, 81% of them appearing once. Sequencing used PBMCs, obtained from a glioma patient whose treatment included an IDH1 peptide vaccine. The genes are TRBV5-4 and TRBJ1-4; TRBD1 is a possible D gene (6 bases). This TCR was sampled from a woman aged 40 to 50 with glioma. Some clones in this sample may be carry-over from other donors' samples. The CDR3 nucleotides are TGTGCCAGCAGCGGAGGGGGAACTAATGAAAAACTGTTTTTT. It specifies CASSGGGTNEKLFF.